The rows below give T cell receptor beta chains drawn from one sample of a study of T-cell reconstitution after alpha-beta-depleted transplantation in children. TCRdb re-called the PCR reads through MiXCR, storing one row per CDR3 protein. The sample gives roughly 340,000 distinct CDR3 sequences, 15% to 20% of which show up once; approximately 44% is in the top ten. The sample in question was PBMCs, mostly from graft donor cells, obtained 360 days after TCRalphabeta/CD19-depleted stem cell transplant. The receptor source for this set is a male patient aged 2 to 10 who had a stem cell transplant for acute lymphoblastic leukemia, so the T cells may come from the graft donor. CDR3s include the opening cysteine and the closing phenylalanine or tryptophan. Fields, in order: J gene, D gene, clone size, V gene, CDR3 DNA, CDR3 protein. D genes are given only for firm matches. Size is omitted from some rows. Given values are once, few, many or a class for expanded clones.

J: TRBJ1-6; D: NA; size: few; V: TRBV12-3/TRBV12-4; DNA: TGTGCCAGCAGTTTAGTTGGGGCGACTTCACCCCTCCACTTT; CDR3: CASSLVGATSPLHF
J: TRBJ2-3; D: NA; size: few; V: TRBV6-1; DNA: TGTGCCAGCAGCAGGGGGGCGGGCACAGATACGCAGTATTTT; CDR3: CASSRGAGTDTQYF
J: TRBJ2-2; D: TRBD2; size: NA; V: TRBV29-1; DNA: TGCAGCGACCCGGCGGCGGGAGACACCGGGGAGCTGTTTTTT; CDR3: CSDPAAGDTGELFF
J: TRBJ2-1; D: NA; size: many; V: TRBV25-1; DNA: TGTGCCAGCAGTGCCCCCTGGGTACTAGACAATGAGCAGTTCTTC; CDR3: CASSAPWVLDNEQFF
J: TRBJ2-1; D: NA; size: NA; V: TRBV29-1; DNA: TGCAGCGTTGGCGGGGTCTCCTACAATGAGCAGTTCTTC; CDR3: CSVGGVSYNEQFF
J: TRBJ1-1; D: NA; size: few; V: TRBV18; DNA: TGTGCCAGCTCACCACCTGCAGGGCGTGGATTTGAAGCTTTCTTT; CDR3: CASSPPAGRGFEAFF
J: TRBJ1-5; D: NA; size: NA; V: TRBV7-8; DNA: TGTGCCAGCAGCCCTGCGCGGCTTACAGGGCTGGAAAATCAGCCCCAGCATTTT; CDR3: CASSPARLTGLENQPQHF
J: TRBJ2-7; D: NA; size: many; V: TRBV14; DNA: TGTGCCAGCAGCCAAGAGGAAGGGACGGGGCGCGAGCAGTACTTC; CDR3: CASSQEEGTGREQYF
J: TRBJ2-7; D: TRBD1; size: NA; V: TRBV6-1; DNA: TGTGCCAGCAGTATAGGACAGGGGTCCTACGAGCAGTACTTC; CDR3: CASSIGQGSYEQYF
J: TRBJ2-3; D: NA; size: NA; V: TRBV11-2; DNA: TGTGCCAGCAGCTCGATCCTCTATACGCAGTATTTT; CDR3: CASSSILYTQYF
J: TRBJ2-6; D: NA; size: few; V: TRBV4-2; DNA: TGTGCCAGCAGCCAGAGGCGAGGGTCTGGGGCCAACGTCCTGACTTTC; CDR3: CASSQRRGSGANVLTF
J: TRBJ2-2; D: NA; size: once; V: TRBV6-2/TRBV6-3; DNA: TGTGCCAGCTTATTCCGGGACCTCACCGGGGAGCTGTTTTTT; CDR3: CASLFRDLTGELFF
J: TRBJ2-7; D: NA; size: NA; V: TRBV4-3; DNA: TGCGCCAGCAGCCAAGAAAGGCATCCCAACTACGAGCAGTACTTC; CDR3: CASSQERHPNYEQYF
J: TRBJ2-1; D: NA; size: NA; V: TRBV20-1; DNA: TGCAGTGCTAGGGACTCCCGACAGGACTACAATGAGCAGTTCTTC; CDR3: CSARDSRQDYNEQFF
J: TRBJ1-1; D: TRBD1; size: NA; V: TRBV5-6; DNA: TGTGCCAGCAGAGCCGGGACAGAGAACACTGAAGCTTTCTTT; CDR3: CASRAGTENTEAFF
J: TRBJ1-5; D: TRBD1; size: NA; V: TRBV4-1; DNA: TGCGCCAGCAGTCGCAGTCGGACAGGGGGTCAGCCCCAGCATTTT; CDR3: CASSRSRTGGQPQHF
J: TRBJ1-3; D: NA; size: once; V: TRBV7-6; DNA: TGTGCCAGCAGCTTAGAGATGAACGGCTACTACAACTTTGGAAACACCATATATTTT; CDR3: CASSLEMNGYYNFGNTIYF
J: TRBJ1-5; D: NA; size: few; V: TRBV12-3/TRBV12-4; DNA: TGTGCCAGCAATTTAGTGGTCGGTAGCAATCAGCCCCAGCATTTT; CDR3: CASNLVVGSNQPQHF
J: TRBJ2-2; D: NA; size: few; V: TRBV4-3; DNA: TGCGCCAGCAGCCAAGATATGAGGACCGGGGAGCTGTTTTTT; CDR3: CASSQDMRTGELFF
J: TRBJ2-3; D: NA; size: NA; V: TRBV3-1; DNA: TGTGCCTCGGGAGCGGGCACAGATACGCAGTATTTT; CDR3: CASGAGTDTQYF
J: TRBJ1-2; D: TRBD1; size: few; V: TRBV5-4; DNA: TGTGCCAGCAGCTCGACAGGGGGGTTTGGTGGCTACACCTTC; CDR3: CASSSTGGFGGYTF
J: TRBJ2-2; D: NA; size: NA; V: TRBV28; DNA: TGTGCCAGCAGTTTACGGGTCGGGGTGAGCACCGGGGAGCTGTTTTTT; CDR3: CASSLRVGVSTGELFF
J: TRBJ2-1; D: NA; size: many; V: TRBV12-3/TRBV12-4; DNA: TGTGCCAGCAGTTTAGGGGGACCCCATACCAACAATGAGCAGTTCTTC; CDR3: CASSLGGPHTNNEQFF
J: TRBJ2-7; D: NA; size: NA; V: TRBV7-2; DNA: TGTGCCAGCAGCAGACTACAGGGCTACGAGCAGTACTTC; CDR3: CASSRLQGYEQYF
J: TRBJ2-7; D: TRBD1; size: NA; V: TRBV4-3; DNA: TGCGCCAGCAGCCAAAGGACAGGGGTCACCTACGAGCAGTACTTC; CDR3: CASSQRTGVTYEQYF
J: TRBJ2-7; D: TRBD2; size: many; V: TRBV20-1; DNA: TGCAGTGCTAGAAAGCGGGGGACCTACGAGCAGTACTTC; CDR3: CSARKRGTYEQYF
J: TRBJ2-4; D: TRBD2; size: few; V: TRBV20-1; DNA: TGCAGTGCTAGAGGTCTGCGACTAGCGGGAGGATTCCCCCTTTGGCCCAAAAACATTCAGTACTTC; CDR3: CSARGLRLAGGFPLWPKNIQYF
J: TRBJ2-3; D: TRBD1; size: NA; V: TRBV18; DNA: TGTGCCAGCTCAACGGACAGGGGGACGGCAGATACGCAGTATTTT; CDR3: CASSTDRGTADTQYF
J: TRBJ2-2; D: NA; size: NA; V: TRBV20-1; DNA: TGCAGTGCCGCGCGGGAGAACACCGGGGAGCTGTTTTTT; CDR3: CSAARENTGELFF
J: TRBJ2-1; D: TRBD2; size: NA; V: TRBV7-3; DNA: TGTGCCAGCAGCTTAATGGGACTAGCGGGACGCAATGAGCAGTTCTTC; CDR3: CASSLMGLAGRNEQFF
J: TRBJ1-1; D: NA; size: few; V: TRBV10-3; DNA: TGTGCCATCAGTGGTGGGACCAGGGAGGGCACTGAAGCTTTCTTT; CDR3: CAISGGTREGTEAFF
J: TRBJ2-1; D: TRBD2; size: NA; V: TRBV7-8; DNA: TGTGCCAGCAGCTTAGCGGCCAGGACTAGCGGGAGGAGGGACAATGAGCAGTTCTTC; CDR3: CASSLAARTSGRRDNEQFF
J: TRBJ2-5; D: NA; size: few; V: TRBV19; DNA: TGTGCCAGTAGTATACTCGGGACACCGCAAGAGACCCAGTACTTC; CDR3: CASSILGTPQETQYF
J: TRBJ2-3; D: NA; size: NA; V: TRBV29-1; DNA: TGCAGCGTTGAAGGCGTGGCGGCCCCAATTCCAAGCACAGATACGCAGTATTTT; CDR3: CSVEGVAAPIPSTDTQYF
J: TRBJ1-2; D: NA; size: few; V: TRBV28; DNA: TGTGCCAGCAGTTTATTCAGGCACGAGGGTGGCTACACCTTC; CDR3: CASSLFRHEGGYTF